This T cell receptor (beta chain) was identified in a study of cytomegalovirus exposure and HLA in healthy donors. Broader study findings: Previously analyzed data showed that most TCR beta V segments were productive at a frequency of about 90% or about 30%. Exclusion applied to some V segments, including TRBV6-2 and TRBV6-3, as they were indistinguishable. Later work found that TCR association rates differed between HLA loci; DRB1 had the most and HLA-C the fewest.

CDR1 is MNHEY, CDR2 SMNVEV, per germline (reference sequence). Between the trimmed V and J ends, which lost 6 bases and 6 bases, there was a span of 21 bases. The CDR3 is 16 amino acids. 60 Vbeta and 13 Jbeta primers were used in PCR. Assay: immunoSEQ multiplex PCR; the TCRdb copy retains only in-frame clones and omits some. Counted here are around 140,000 clones, over 80% occurring once; the ten biggest clones make up 2.9%. Points on this clone: What it recognizes is unknown.

The clonotype originates from a woman in her 30s in good health and CMV-seronegative. Material for sequencing was PBMCs. The chain links TRBV27 to TRBJ1-5; tentative D call: TRBD1 (5 bases). CDR3 protein: CASSPFPGTIGQPQHF. The DNA of the CDR3 is TGTGCCAGCAGCCCCTTCCCCGGGACTATCGGTCAGCCCCAGCATTTT.